This paragraph covers one T cell receptor beta chain sequence. Measured with immunoSEQ multiplex PCR; TCRdb has only the in-frame clones, and not every one. The sample carries 700,000 or so clones, 80% to 90% recorded once. This entry is derived from a study of shared T cell receptors in the human thymus. The CDR3 extends over 18 amino acids. Per the germline V gene, CDR1 is SGHAT and CDR2 is FQNNGV. Trimming stripped 5 bases from V and 4 bases from J, with 24 bases between. This sample also appeared in a second study, on human thymus T cells. That publication notes: Thymic tissue was derived from resections collected during corrective heart surgery. Use of V and J genes seemed skewed within the thymic and blood repertoires. As related research reported, thymic repertoires overlapped highly among unrelated individuals.

The specimen was thymocytes. This receptor was obtained from a girl under three years old with a congenital heart defect. The chain recombines TRBV11-2 with TRBJ1-3; D not certain. The CDR3 loop is CASSPREGGESEGNTIYF. The CDR3 nucleotides read TGTGCCAGCAGCCCCCGGGAAGGAGGAGAATCCGAAGGAAACACCATATATTTT.